The 8 T cell receptor beta chains presented below share a single source sample, sequenced in a study of T-cell reconstitution after alpha-beta-depleted transplantation in children. Library preparation (for TCRbeta) was performed with unique molecular identifiers. TCRdb analysed the PCR reads with MiXCR anew, one entry per CDR3 protein. The sample records about 980,000 distinct CDR3 sequences, roughly 29% being singletons. The starting material was PBMCs, mostly from graft donor cells, obtained 360 days after TCRalphabeta/CD19-depleted stem cell transplant. The receptors stem from a boy younger than two who had a stem cell transplant for SCID, so the T cells may come from the graft donor.

The V and J genes are TRBV5-1 and TRBJ2-1; perhaps TRBD2 as D (6 bases). Germline V gene data show CDR1 as SGHRS and CDR2 as YFSETQ. The CDR3 is 14 residues long. Trimming removed 1 base at V and 8 bases at J, with 13 bases between. CDR3 residues: CASSLWALADEQFF. Here the CDR3 DNA reads TGCGCCAGCAGCTTGTGGGCACTAGCCGATGAGCAGTTCTTC.

The rearrangement joins TRBV20-1 to TRBJ2-5, with 7 nucleotides matching TRBD1. The CDR3 spans 14 residues. Unmatched junction bases numbered 7, after V lost 4 bases and J lost 2 bases. Germline lookup yields CDR1 DFQATT and CDR2 SNEGSKA (reference sequence). The CDR3: CSANLGGGQETQYF. CDR3 DNA: TGCAGTGCTAACTTAGGGGGCGGTCAAGAGACCCAGTACTTC.

This clonotype turned up a few times. The chain is built from TRBV20-1 and TRBJ1-6; D not resolved. The V and J ends lost 4 bases and 1 base respectively, with 11 bases between them. This CDR3 is 15 amino acids long. From germline, CDR1 is DFQATT and CDR2 SNEGSKA (reference sequence). As DNA, the CDR3 is TGCAGTGCTACCCGGACCGCTTCCTATAATTCACCCCTCCACTTT. Its translation is CSATRTASYNSPLHF.

The chain joins TRBV12-3 or TRBV12-4 to TRBJ2-7; TRBD2 matches 10 bases. V lost 4 bases, J lost 6 bases, and 6 bases stayed unmatched. This CDR3 is built from 14 residues. The CDR3 protein is CASSSYSGGVEQYF. The CDR3 bases are TGTGCCAGCAGTTCTTACAGCGGGGGGGTCGAGCAGTACTTC.

This clonotype came up once. The chain employs TRBV5-1 and TRBJ2-6, with a tentative D call TRBD2 (5 bases). CDR1 and CDR2 (germline): SGHRS, YFSETQ. The length of the CDR3 is 17 residues. V was pared by 0 bases and J by 0 bases, with 10 bases between. The CDR3 protein is CASSLVGVYSGANVLTF. Here the CDR3 DNA reads TGCGCCAGCAGCTTGGTCGGGGTTTACTCTGGGGCCAACGTCCTGACTTTC.

This clonotype was recorded a few times. The CDR3: CASSQAGPTEEQYF. The CDR3 coding sequence is TGCGCCAGCAGCCAGGCGGGACCGACTGAGGAGCAGTATTTT. J is TRBJ2-3 and V is TRBV4-3; maybe TRBD2 (6 bases). V gave up 3 bases and J gave up 11 bases, with 18 bases separating them. The germline V gene encodes CDR1 LGHNA and CDR2 YSLEER. This CDR3 contains 14 residues.

The CDR3, as DNA: TGCAGTGCTAGAGTTGGTAGCGGGGGAGACAATGAGCAGTTCTTC. Translating it yields CSARVGSGGDNEQFF. The V call is TRBV20-1, the J call TRBJ2-1; 9 positions agree with TRBD2. The CDR3 length is 15 residues. CDR1 and CDR2 (germline): DFQATT, SNEGSKA (reference sequence). Losses at the gene ends were 1 base for V and 5 bases for J; bases not matched to a gene: 6.

The genes are TRBV10-3 and TRBJ2-7; a possible D gene is TRBD1 (5 bases). The length of the CDR3 is 14 residues. Germline V gene data show CDR1 as ENHRY and CDR2 as SYGVKD. V lost 6 bases and J 0 bases, leaving 12 bases between the germline ends. The CDR3 sequence: CAISPSQGSYEQYF. In nucleotides, the CDR3 is TGTGCCATCAGCCCCTCGCAGGGCTCCTACGAGCAGTACTTC.